The table lists the clone carrying this T cell receptor (beta chain) with a few counts. This specimen belongs to a study of cytomegalovirus exposure and HLA in healthy donors. The PCR made use of 60 Vbeta and 13 Jbeta primers. Assay used: immunoSEQ multiplex PCR; TCRdb lists only in-frame clones, some missing. The repertoire holds tens of thousands of clones, with approximately 78% as singletons. The CDR3 covers 14 residues. Looked up from germline, CDR1 is MGHDK and CDR2 is SYGVNS. V dropped 1 base and J dropped 12 bases, with 15 bases sitting between them. The TCR was taken from a female donor in good health and CMV-seronegative. The sample taken for sequencing was PBMCs. The chain is built from TRBV25-1 and TRBJ1-4; the D gene is possibly TRBD1 (5 bases). CDR3 DNA sequence: TGTGCCAGCAGTGAATTGTGGGGGAGCGGGGAACTGTTTTTT. Protein sequence: CASSELWGSGELFF.